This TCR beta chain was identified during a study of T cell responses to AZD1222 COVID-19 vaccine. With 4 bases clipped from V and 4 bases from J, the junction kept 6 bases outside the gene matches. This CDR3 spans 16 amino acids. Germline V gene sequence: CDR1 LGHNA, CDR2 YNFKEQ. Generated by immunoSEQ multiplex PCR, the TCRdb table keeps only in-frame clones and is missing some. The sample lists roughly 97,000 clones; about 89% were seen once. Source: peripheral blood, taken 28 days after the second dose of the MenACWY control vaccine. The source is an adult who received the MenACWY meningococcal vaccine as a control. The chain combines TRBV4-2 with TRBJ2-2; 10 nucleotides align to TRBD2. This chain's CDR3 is CASSPTSGEVTGELFF. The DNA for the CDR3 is TGTGCCAGCAGCCCCACTAGCGGGGAGGTCACCGGGGAGCTGTTTTTT.